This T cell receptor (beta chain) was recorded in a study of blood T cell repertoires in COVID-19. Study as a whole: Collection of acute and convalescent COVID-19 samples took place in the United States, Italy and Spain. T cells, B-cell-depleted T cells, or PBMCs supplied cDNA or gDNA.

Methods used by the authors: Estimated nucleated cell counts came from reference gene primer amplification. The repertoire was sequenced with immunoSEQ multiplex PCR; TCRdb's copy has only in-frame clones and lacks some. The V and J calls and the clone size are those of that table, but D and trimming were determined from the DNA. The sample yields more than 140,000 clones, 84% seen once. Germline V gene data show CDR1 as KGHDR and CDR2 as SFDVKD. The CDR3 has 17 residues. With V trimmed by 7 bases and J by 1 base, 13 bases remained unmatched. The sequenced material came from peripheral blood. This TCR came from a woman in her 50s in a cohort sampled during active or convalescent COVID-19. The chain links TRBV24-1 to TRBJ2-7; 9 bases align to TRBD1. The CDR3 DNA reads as TGTGCCACCAGCCCCGGACCGGGACAGGGACCGTCCTACGAGCAGTACTTC. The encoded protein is CATSPGPGQGPSYEQYF.